This T cell receptor (beta chain) was identified during a study of human T cells and chemical hapten exposure. Stated time point: patch test 3, about 24 weeks after DPC sensitization. Treatment: therapeutic diphenylcyclopropenone sensitization with weekly scalp DPC. This CDR3 comprises 16 residues. Germline CDR1 is LNHNV and CDR2 is YYDKDF (reference sequence). Deletions cut 5 bases from V and 0 bases from J, with 16 bases between. TCRdb processed the RACE reads anew with MiXCR; each CDR3 protein has one entry. The repertoire holds tens of thousands of distinct CDR3 sequences, with roughly 13% as singletons.

Sequenced material: whole blood, taken in connection with sensitization to the hapten diphenylcyclopropenone (DPC). The chain recombines TRBV15 with TRBJ1-2; no clear D gene. The receptor was derived from a woman between 50 and 59 years old with alopecia areata. Some clones in this sample may be carry-over from other donors' samples. The CDR3 reads CATSPSRTGANYGYTF. In DNA, the CDR3 is TGTGCCACCAGCCCGTCTCGGACGGGAGCTAACTATGGCTACACCTTC.